This T cell receptor beta chain was documented in a study of CD8+ T cells in alopecia areata. Study-wide context: Treated patients swallowed 5 to 10 mg of oral tofacitinib twice daily. Findings of the study overall: With patients, TCR sharing proved less clear than in mice, a difference possibly related to HLA. Sequences from scalp samples also cover resident alphabeta T cells of normal skin. Among the top 100, expanded CD8+ clones, as well as scalp clonality, were significantly decreased by tofacitinib.

Details on this clone: Antigen specificity is unknown.

The treatment was: oral pan-JAK inhibitor, 5-10 mg twice daily. CDR1 is SGHRS and CDR2 is YFSETQ in the germline V gene. Unmatched junction bases numbered 4, after V lost 4 bases and J lost 4 bases. The CDR3 is made up of 13 amino acids. RNA extraction and reverse transcription yielded cDNA as sequencing template. Assay used: immunoSEQ multiplex PCR; TCRdb lists only in-frame clones, some missing. Of 150,000 to 250,000 clones in the sample, 55% to 75% were seen once. The clonotype was recovered from a human donor with alopecia areata. The chain has TRBV5-1 and TRBJ1-1; TRBD1 matches 7 bases. Sequenced material: CD4+ T cells sorted from blood, taken at week 24, from a patient treated with tofacitinib. The CDR3 DNA reads TGCGCCAGCAGCCCGGACAGGTCCACTGAAGCTTTCTTT. Encoded protein: CASSPDRSTEAFF. Full variable domain (remainder filled in from reference TRBV5-1 and TRBJ1-1): KAGVTQTPRYLIKTRGQQVTLSCSPISGHRSVSWYQQTPGQGLQFLFEYFSETQRNKGNFPGRFSGRQFSNSRSEMNVSTLELGDSALYLCASSPDRSTEAFFGQGTRLTVV.